These 15 T cell receptor beta chains originate from one sample sequenced in a study of T cells after posttransplantation cyclophosphamide. Treatment was busulfan-fludarabine conditioning, a marrow graft, and cyclophosphamide on days +3 and +4. Sequencing was performed with immunoSEQ multiplex PCR; in TCRdb, only in-frame clones are kept and a portion is missing. The table has approximately 40,000 clones, about 77% seen once. The specimen was CD4+ T cells sorted from blood, collected approximately 2,000 days after a stem cell transplant with posttransplant cyclophosphamide. Receptor source: a female patient between 40 and 55 years old who received an allogeneic stem cell transplant from a related donor, was CMV-positive, and had no GVHD. Some T cells may trace back to the graft donor.

Here the CDR3 reads CASSIRRPGQPQHF. The CDR3 region has the DNA TGTGCCAGTAGTATTAGGAGGCCCGGTCAGCCCCAGCATTTT. This chain joins TRBV19 and TRBJ1-5; D ambiguous. The CDR3 consists of 14 residues. The germline V gene has CDR1 LNHDA and CDR2 SQIVND (reference sequence). V shed 3 bases and J shed 6 bases, with 12 bases lying between them.

The rearrangement links TRBV5-4 to TRBJ2-3, with a weak D call TRBD1 (5 bases). Germline V CDR1 and CDR2: SGHNT, YYREEE (reference sequence). The germline V and J ends were trimmed by 9 bases and 4 bases, with 24 bases remaining between them. The CDR3 covers 16 residues. CDR3 protein: CAIPGGQTIGADTQYF. Here the CDR3 DNA reads TGTGCCATCCCGGGTGGGCAGACAATAGGGGCAGATACGCAGTATTTT.

The CDR3 DNA reads TGCGCCAGCAGCCAAGCGCTACAGGGTCCCACCTACTCTGGGGCCAACGTCCTGACTTTC. Amino acids: CASSQALQGPTYSGANVLTF. The rearrangement uses TRBV4-1 and TRBJ2-6; TRBD1 might be the D (6 bases). CDR3 length: 20 amino acids. CDR1 is MGHRA and CDR2 is YSYEKL in the germline V gene. Between the trimmed V and J ends, which lost 1 base and 0 bases, there was a span of 19 bases.

The V call is TRBV7-2, the J call TRBJ2-7; D is perhaps TRBD1 (5 bases). Germline V gene lookup returns CDR1 SGHTA and CDR2 FQGNSA. The V gene lost 2 bases and the J gene lost 6 bases, with 20 bases spanning the gap. The CDR3 loop spans 16 amino acids. The CDR3 region is CASSLILPTDGAEQYF. The CDR3 bases are TGTGCCAGCAGCTTAATCCTCCCTACTGATGGGGCCGAGCAGTACTTC. Full variable domain (rest looked up from reference TRBV7-2 and TRBJ2-7): GAGVSQSPSNKVTEKGKDVELRCDPISGHTALYWYRQSLGQGLEFLIYFQGNSAPDKSGLPSDRFSAERTGGSVSTLTIQRTQQEDSAVYLCASSLILPTDGAEQYFGPGTRLTVT.

The V gene is TRBV5-1, the J gene TRBJ2-1, with 7 nucleotides matching TRBD1. V was pared by 5 bases and J by 6 bases, with 5 bases of the junction left unmatched. In germline, CDR1 is SGHRS, CDR2 YFSETQ. This CDR3 is 13 amino acids long. The CDR3 reads CASRETGANEQFF. CDR3 DNA sequence: TGCGCCAGCAGGGAAACAGGGGCCAATGAGCAGTTCTTC.

This sequence joins TRBV2 and TRBJ2-3, with 7 bases that match TRBD1. The CDR3 has 18 residues. Germline CDR1 is SNHLY and CDR2 is FYNNEI. Trimming removed 1 base from V and 1 base from J; junction bases left unmatched: 11. The CDR3 DNA reads TGTGCCAGCAGTGAAGGCGACAGGGAATTGATTCGCACAGATACGCAGTATTTT. This translates into CASSEGDRELIRTDTQYF. The variable domain in full, with the rest retrieved from reference TRBV2 and TRBJ2-3, is EPEVTQTPSHQVTQMGQEVILRCVPISNHLYFYWYRQILGQKVEFLVSFYNNEISEKSEIFDDQFSVERPDGSNFTLKIRSTKLEDSAMYFCASSEGDRELIRTDTQYFGPGTRLTVL.

This chain connects TRBV6-6 to TRBJ1-1; maybe TRBD1 (5 bases). Germline values: CDR1 MNHNY, CDR2 SVGAGI (reference sequence). The V and J ends lost 0 bases and 5 bases respectively, with 13 bases between them. The CDR3 contains 15 residues. In nucleotides, the CDR3 is TGTGCCAGCAGTTACTCCCAGGGATCGAAGACTGAAGCTTTCTTT. Encoded protein: CASSYSQGSKTEAFF.

Turning to this clone: A read error may account for a junction end that differs from germline. The J gene is TRBJ2-6, the V gene TRBV6-1; perhaps TRBD2 as D (6 bases). The germline V gene encodes CDR1 MNHNS and CDR2 SASEGT. This CDR3 has 15 amino acids. CDR3 nucleotides: TGTGCCAGCACTGAATGGGGGGCTGGGGCCAACGTCCTGACTTTC. This codes for CASTEWGAGANVLTF.

This chain connects TRBV28 to TRBJ2-1; a weak D match, TRBD1 (6 bases). V lost 3 bases to trimming and J lost 14 bases, with 11 bases between them. The CDR3 totals 11 residues. Germline-derived CDR1 and CDR2 are MDHEN and SYDVKM. The CDR3 DNA reads as TGTGCCAGCAGTTTTGCTTCAGGGGAGTTCTTC. It translates to CASSFASGEFF.

The chain recombines TRBV5-1 with TRBJ1-4; TRBD1 aligns across 7 bases. Germline assignment: CDR1 SGHRS and CDR2 YFSETQ. Trimming at V came to 4 bases and at J to 6 bases, leaving 15 bases not matched to a gene. This CDR3 contains 17 residues. CDR3 in amino acids: CASSPTLRQGLHEKLFF. In DNA form, the CDR3 reads TGCGCCAGCAGCCCGACCTTAAGACAGGGACTTCATGAAAAACTGTTTTTT.

The V and J genes are TRBV27 and TRBJ2-1; 9 nucleotides line up with TRBD1. This CDR3 spans 13 amino acids. Germline trimming cut 2 bases from V and 8 bases from J; bases unmatched to any gene: 1. The germline CDR1 and CDR2 sequences are MNHEY and SMNVEV (reference sequence). The CDR3: CASSLGTGYEQFF. The CDR3, as DNA: TGTGCCAGCAGTTTAGGGACAGGGTATGAGCAGTTCTTC.

This clone showed up just a few times. The CDR3 here is CASRGDRVEGYTF. The CDR3 nucleotides read TGTGCCAGCAGAGGAGACAGGGTGGAGGGCTACACCTTC. The chain is built from TRBV5-6 and TRBJ1-2; TRBD1 aligns across 7 bases. V lost 5 bases, J lost 8 bases, and 9 bases stayed unmatched. The CDR3 consists of 13 residues. Germline V gene sequence: CDR1 SGHDT, CDR2 YYEEEE.

J is TRBJ2-5 and V is TRBV11-2, with TRBD2 identical over 10 bases. Germline trimming cut 5 bases from V and 1 base from J; bases unmatched to any gene: 10. This CDR3 region has 17 residues. Germline V CDR1 and CDR2: SGHAT, FQNNGV. The CDR3 sequence: CASSRGASGGFQETQYF. The CDR3 DNA reads as TGTGCCAGCAGCCGGGGGGCTAGCGGGGGCTTCCAAGAGACCCAGTACTTC.

The chain uses TRBV10-3 and TRBJ2-5; 10 nucleotides match TRBD1. Germline V CDR1 and CDR2: ENHRY, SYGVKD. This CDR3 is 15 amino acids long. V lost 2 bases, J lost 5 bases, and 5 bases stayed unmatched. CDR3 protein: CAISEGTGVIETQYF. The CDR3 nucleotides are TGTGCCATCAGTGAGGGGACAGGGGTTATTGAGACCCAGTACTTC.

The J gene is TRBJ2-3, the V gene TRBV7-9; 10 bases fit TRBD2. The CDR3 totals 15 residues. Germline CDR1 reads SEHNR; CDR2 reads FQNEAQ (reference sequence). V lost 5 bases, J lost 1 base, and 3 bases stayed unmatched. The CDR3 nucleotides are TGTGCCAGCAGCCCCGGGACTAGCGGCACAGATACGCAGTATTTT. Translating gives CASSPGTSGTDTQYF.